This TCR beta chain originates from a study of identical twins. In its sample, this clonotype was seen many times. Antigen: not known. CDR1 SGHRS and CDR2 YFSETQ come from the germline V gene. CDR3 length: 12 amino acids. V gave up 6 bases and J gave up 11 bases; unmatched junction bases: 6. cDNA carried unique molecular identifiers, and a universal primer site was added by template switching. Each CDR3 protein gets one entry after TCRdb re-called the 5' RACE reads with MiXCR. The sample holds over 200,000 distinct CDR3 sequences, roughly a tenth seen once. The study's findings and limits: Models underestimated TCR alpha sharing (out-of-frame) in monozygotic twins. The abundant beta clonotypes from cord blood had fewer insertions, and memory repertoires had none of this. Sharing of beta out-of-frame sequences by twins showed a weaker excess.

The source material was memory T cells sorted from blood. The chain links TRBV5-1 to TRBJ2-1; 9 bases agree with TRBD2. This TCR was sampled from a man aged 45-60 years in good health. The CDR3 DNA sequence: TGCGCCAGCAAGGAGCGGGAGGACAAGCAGTTCTTC. Translation gives CASKEREDKQFF. Full variable domain (outside the CDR3, taken from reference TRBV5-1 and TRBJ2-1): KAGVTQTPRYLIKTRGQQVTLSCSPISGHRSVSWYQQTPGQGLQFLFEYFSETQRNKGNFPGRFSGRQFSNSRSEMNVSTLELGDSALYLCASKEREDKQFFGPGTRLTVL.